This is a list of T cell receptor beta chains from one sample in a study of beta chain features in type 1 diabetes. The repertoire was sequenced with immunoSEQ multiplex PCR; TCRdb's copy has only in-frame clones and lacks some. The sample contains a few hundred thousand clones, roughly 14% of which appear only once. The sample taken for sequencing was naive CD4+ T cells from blood. All receptors come from a woman aged 18-29 years with type 1 diabetes. The CDR3 runs from the conserved cysteine through the conserved F or W. D genes are given only for firm matches. Some rows have no size entry. The others give once, few or many, or a class for an expanded clone.

j_call: TRBJ2-7; clone_size: few; v_call: TRBV10-3; d_call: TRBD1; cdr3_aa: CAITRDRGVYEQYF; cdr3_nt: TGTGCCATCACCCGGGACAGGGGAGTCTACGAGCAGTACTTC
j_call: TRBJ1-2; clone_size: few; v_call: TRBV19; d_call: .; cdr3_aa: CASSALVPGYTF; cdr3_nt: TGTGCCAGTAGTGCCCTAGTACCAGGCTACACCTTC
j_call: TRBJ2-3; clone_size: few; v_call: TRBV30; d_call: TRBD2; cdr3_aa: CAWSVGTSGRVTDTQYF; cdr3_nt: TGTGCCTGGAGTGTCGGGACTAGCGGGAGGGTAACAGATACGCAGTATTTT
j_call: TRBJ2-7; clone_size: .; v_call: TRBV7-2; d_call: .; cdr3_aa: CASSRDSHITYEQYF; cdr3_nt: TGTGCCAGCAGCCGAGACAGCCATATCACCTACGAGCAGTACTTC
j_call: TRBJ2-1; clone_size: few; v_call: TRBV30; d_call: TRBD2; cdr3_aa: CAWSQRGRVEQFF; cdr3_nt: TGTGCCTGGAGTCAGCGGGGGCGCGTTGAGCAGTTCTTC
j_call: TRBJ2-1; clone_size: few; v_call: TRBV7-2; d_call: TRBD2; cdr3_aa: CASSLEGSGLVGNEQFF; cdr3_nt: TGTGCCAGCAGCTTAGAGGGGTCGGGACTAGTGGGGAATGAGCAGTTCTTC
j_call: TRBJ1-1; clone_size: .; v_call: TRBV30; d_call: TRBD1; cdr3_aa: CAWRSGRGNTLGTEAFF; cdr3_nt: TGTGCCTGGAGGTCAGGCAGGGGGAATACGCTGGGTACTGAAGCTTTCTTT
j_call: TRBJ1-2; clone_size: .; v_call: TRBV7-2; d_call: .; cdr3_aa: CASSTDRSYGYTF; cdr3_nt: TGTGCCAGCAGCACAGACAGGAGCTATGGCTACACCTTC
j_call: TRBJ1-1; clone_size: few; v_call: TRBV18; d_call: .; cdr3_aa: CASSPQSGKYTEAFF; cdr3_nt: TGTGCCAGCTCACCACAGTCAGGGAAATACACTGAAGCTTTCTTT
j_call: TRBJ1-5; clone_size: few; v_call: TRBV30; d_call: .; cdr3_aa: CAWSPPTGPQHF; cdr3_nt: TGTGCCTGGAGTCCGCCAACCGGGCCCCAGCATTTT
j_call: TRBJ2-7; clone_size: .; v_call: TRBV28; d_call: TRBD2; cdr3_aa: CASHPGGNYEQYF; cdr3_nt: TGTGCCAGCCACCCCGGGGGGAACTACGAGCAGTACTTC
j_call: TRBJ1-5; clone_size: few; v_call: TRBV10-3; d_call: .; cdr3_aa: CAISEIRNQPQHF; cdr3_nt: TGTGCCATCAGTGAGATTCGTAATCAGCCCCAGCATTTT
j_call: TRBJ1-4; clone_size: few; v_call: TRBV15; d_call: .; cdr3_aa: CATSRSRESLFF; cdr3_nt: TGTGCCACCAGCAGGTCAAGAGAATCACTGTTTTTT
j_call: TRBJ2-7; clone_size: .; v_call: TRBV7-8; d_call: TRBD2; cdr3_aa: CASSVLTSGTYEQYF; cdr3_nt: TGTGCCAGCAGCGTACTTACTAGCGGCACCTACGAGCAGTACTTC
j_call: TRBJ2-3; clone_size: .; v_call: TRBV5-6; d_call: .; cdr3_aa: CASSRPQEADTQYF; cdr3_nt: TGTGCCAGCAGCCGACCCCAGGAGGCAGATACGCAGTATTTT
j_call: TRBJ1-3; clone_size: few; v_call: TRBV6-5; d_call: .; cdr3_aa: CASSATLSGNTIYF; cdr3_nt: TGTGCCAGCAGTGCCACTCTCTCTGGAAACACCATATATTTT
j_call: TRBJ2-1; clone_size: .; v_call: TRBV4-3; d_call: TRBD2; cdr3_aa: CASSQELRTSGRWAVARHEQFF; cdr3_nt: TGCGCCAGCAGCCAAGAGTTAAGAACTAGCGGGAGGTGGGCTGTGGCAAGGCATGAGCAGTTCTTC
j_call: TRBJ1-1; clone_size: .; v_call: TRBV7-2; d_call: .; cdr3_aa: CASSLGGGTEAFF; cdr3_nt: TGTGCCAGCAGCTTAGGCGGGGGCACTGAAGCTTTCTTT
j_call: TRBJ2-1; clone_size: few; v_call: TRBV5-1; d_call: TRBD2; cdr3_aa: CASTQAGTSGHNEQFF; cdr3_nt: TGCGCCAGCACCCAGGCCGGGACTAGCGGCCACAATGAGCAGTTCTTC
j_call: TRBJ2-3; clone_size: .; v_call: TRBV7-2; d_call: TRBD2; cdr3_aa: CASSTGLAGRADTQYF; cdr3_nt: TGTGCCAGCAGCACGGGACTAGCGGGACGGGCAGATACGCAGTATTTT
j_call: TRBJ2-1; clone_size: few; v_call: TRBV5-4; d_call: TRBD2; cdr3_aa: CASSFRRLAGGLGKQFF; cdr3_nt: TGTGCCAGCAGCTTTAGAAGACTAGCGGGAGGGCTTGGTAAGCAGTTCTTC
j_call: TRBJ2-7; clone_size: few; v_call: TRBV4-2; d_call: .; cdr3_aa: CASSQVFGEAYEQYF; cdr3_nt: TGTGCCAGCAGCCAAGTGTTCGGAGAGGCCTACGAGCAGTACTTC
j_call: TRBJ2-7; clone_size: .; v_call: TRBV7-2; d_call: .; cdr3_aa: CASSSRIYEQYF; cdr3_nt: TGTGCCAGCAGCTCCAGGATTTACGAGCAGTACTTC
j_call: TRBJ1-2; clone_size: .; v_call: TRBV29-1; d_call: .; cdr3_aa: CSVGVEGYRYTF; cdr3_nt: TGCAGCGTTGGGGTAGAGGGCTACCGCTACACCTTC
j_call: TRBJ1-1; clone_size: few; v_call: TRBV7-7; d_call: .; cdr3_aa: CASSLKPWGSLRTEAFF; cdr3_nt: TGTGCCAGCAGCTTAAAGCCCTGGGGCAGTCTGAGAACTGAAGCTTTCTTT
j_call: TRBJ2-7; clone_size: few; v_call: TRBV7-8; d_call: .; cdr3_aa: CASSLGDGLNYEQYF; cdr3_nt: TGTGCCAGCAGCTTAGGGGACGGACTAAACTACGAGCAGTACTTC
j_call: TRBJ2-2; clone_size: .; v_call: TRBV18; d_call: .; cdr3_aa: CASSPSDSLNTGELFF; cdr3_nt: TGTGCCAGCTCACCATCGGACAGCTTGAACACCGGGGAGCTGTTTTTT
j_call: TRBJ1-4; clone_size: .; v_call: TRBV6-5; d_call: .; cdr3_aa: CASSYSSLSGEKLFF; cdr3_nt: TGTGCCAGCAGTTACTCTTCCCTCTCCGGTGAAAAACTGTTTTTT
j_call: TRBJ2-3; clone_size: .; v_call: TRBV5-1; d_call: TRBD2; cdr3_aa: CASSLASSGVSTDTQYF; cdr3_nt: TGCGCCAGCAGCTTGGCCTCTAGCGGGGTTAGCACAGATACGCAGTATTTT
j_call: TRBJ2-3; clone_size: few; v_call: TRBV25-1; d_call: TRBD2; cdr3_aa: CASSESSSGRATDTQYF; cdr3_nt: TGTGCCAGCAGTGAATCATCTAGCGGGAGGGCCACGGATACGCAGTATTTT
j_call: TRBJ2-5; clone_size: few; v_call: TRBV19; d_call: TRBD2; cdr3_aa: CASRGDYGGGAQYF; cdr3_nt: TGTGCCAGTAGGGGGGACTATGGGGGTGGGGCCCAGTACTTC
j_call: TRBJ2-5; clone_size: .; v_call: TRBV4-3; d_call: TRBD2; cdr3_aa: CASSQDPPGASGGETQYF; cdr3_nt: TGCGCCAGCAGCCAAGATCCCCCGGGGGCTAGCGGGGGAGAGACCCAGTACTTC
j_call: TRBJ2-7; clone_size: .; v_call: TRBV14; d_call: TRBD2; cdr3_aa: CASSQISGRETHEQYF; cdr3_nt: TGTGCCAGCAGCCAAATTAGCGGGAGGGAAACCCACGAGCAGTACTTC
j_call: TRBJ1-1; clone_size: few; v_call: TRBV28; d_call: .; cdr3_aa: CASSPPYSTEAFF; cdr3_nt: TGTGCCAGCAGTCCCCCCTACTCTACTGAAGCTTTCTTT
j_call: TRBJ2-1; clone_size: few; v_call: TRBV5-1; d_call: .; cdr3_aa: CASSLAGVYNEQFF; cdr3_nt: TGCGCCAGCAGCTTGGCGGGAGTCTACAATGAGCAGTTCTTC
j_call: TRBJ1-2; clone_size: few; v_call: TRBV30; d_call: .; cdr3_aa: CAWSLGLGYTF; cdr3_nt: TGTGCCTGGAGTCTGGGGCTTGGCTACACCTTC
j_call: TRBJ2-5; clone_size: few; v_call: TRBV7-2; d_call: .; cdr3_aa: CASSSRRGGSRETQYF; cdr3_nt: TGTGCCAGCAGCTCCCGAAGGGGGGGTTCACGAGAGACCCAGTACTTC
j_call: TRBJ2-6; clone_size: .; v_call: TRBV29-1; d_call: .; cdr3_aa: CSAFYSGANVLTF; cdr3_nt: TGCAGCGCTTTCTACTCTGGGGCCAACGTCCTGACTTTC
j_call: TRBJ2-4; clone_size: .; v_call: TRBV7-2; d_call: .; cdr3_aa: CASSSKPDYSDIQYF; cdr3_nt: TGTGCCAGCAGCTCTAAACCGGACTATAGCGACATTCAGTACTTC
j_call: TRBJ2-5; clone_size: .; v_call: TRBV11-2; d_call: .; cdr3_aa: CASSFTGNPEETQYF; cdr3_nt: TGTGCCAGCAGCTTCACAGGAAACCCTGAAGAGACCCAGTACTTC
j_call: TRBJ2-3; clone_size: .; v_call: TRBV27; d_call: .; cdr3_aa: CASSPSRGGDTTDTQYF; cdr3_nt: TGTGCCAGCAGCCCTTCGCGAGGGGGAGACACCACAGATACGCAGTATTTT
j_call: TRBJ1-5; clone_size: many; v_call: TRBV23-1; d_call: .; cdr3_aa: CASRSQGNQPQHF; cdr3_nt: TGCGCCAGCAGATCTCAGGGGAATCAGCCCCAGCATTTT
j_call: TRBJ1-2; clone_size: few; v_call: TRBV23-1; d_call: TRBD1; cdr3_aa: CASTNNTGGGGYTF; cdr3_nt: TGCGCCAGCACCAATAACACAGGGGGCGGCGGCTACACCTTC
j_call: TRBJ2-1; clone_size: .; v_call: TRBV5-1; d_call: TRBD1; cdr3_aa: CASSLAGQVQEQFF; cdr3_nt: TGCGCCAGCAGCTTGGCCGGACAGGTTCAGGAGCAGTTCTTC
j_call: TRBJ1-5; clone_size: few; v_call: TRBV6-5; d_call: TRBD1; cdr3_aa: CASSNYPGGDQPQHF; cdr3_nt: TGTGCCAGCTCGAACTACCCAGGGGGCGATCAGCCCCAGCATTTT
j_call: TRBJ1-1; clone_size: .; v_call: TRBV5-1; d_call: .; cdr3_aa: CASTQGNTEAFF; cdr3_nt: TGCGCCAGCACGCAGGGGAACACTGAAGCTTTCTTT
j_call: TRBJ2-1; clone_size: .; v_call: TRBV27; d_call: .; cdr3_aa: CASSPRIAEVNEQFF; cdr3_nt: TGTGCCAGCAGTCCGAGGATAGCGGAAGTGAATGAGCAGTTCTTC
j_call: TRBJ2-3; clone_size: .; v_call: TRBV30; d_call: .; cdr3_aa: CAWSSSVDTQYF; cdr3_nt: TGTGCCTGGAGCTCATCAGTCGATACGCAGTATTTT
j_call: TRBJ2-1; clone_size: .; v_call: TRBV30; d_call: TRBD2; cdr3_aa: CAWLADSSYNEQFF; cdr3_nt: TGTGCCTGGCTAGCGGATAGCTCCTACAATGAGCAGTTCTTC
j_call: TRBJ1-1; clone_size: few; v_call: TRBV5-6; d_call: TRBD1; cdr3_aa: CASSLGDRDSTEAFF; cdr3_nt: TGTGCCAGCAGCTTGGGGGACAGGGATAGTACTGAAGCTTTCTTT
j_call: TRBJ2-5; clone_size: .; v_call: TRBV11-2; d_call: .; cdr3_aa: CASSLERPPASGTQYF; cdr3_nt: TGTGCCAGCAGCTTAGAACGTCCTCCAGCGTCCGGGACCCAGTACTTC
j_call: TRBJ2-5; clone_size: few; v_call: TRBV5-4; d_call: .; cdr3_aa: CASSSQETQYF; cdr3_nt: TGTGCCAGCAGCTCTCAAGAGACCCAGTACTTC
j_call: TRBJ2-1; clone_size: few; v_call: TRBV19; d_call: TRBD2; cdr3_aa: CASSMPSGRYEQFF; cdr3_nt: TGTGCCAGTAGTATGCCTAGCGGGAGGTATGAGCAGTTCTTC
j_call: TRBJ1-5; clone_size: .; v_call: TRBV7-2; d_call: TRBD1; cdr3_aa: CASSTGQYSNQPQHF; cdr3_nt: TGTGCCAGCTCCACGGGACAGTATAGCAATCAGCCCCAGCATTTT
j_call: TRBJ2-3; clone_size: few; v_call: TRBV4-2; d_call: TRBD2; cdr3_aa: CASSPLAGEADTQYF; cdr3_nt: TGTGCCAGCAGCCCCCTAGCGGGAGAGGCTGATACGCAGTATTTT